This TCR beta chain was profiled in a study of CD8 T cells in ankylosing spondylitis. This clonotype occurred many times. Its specificity is not known. General study findings and limits: Previous work reported some of these motif variants in the synovial fluid and blood of reactive arthritis. Apparently characteristic of ankylosing spondylitis blood was a TCR beta motif (eight highly homologous variants). Matched ankylosing spondylitis synovial fluid reportedly showed significant enrichment of disease-linked clones.

Libraries for TCR beta were made by quantitative 5'-RACE with molecular barcodes. One entry per CDR3 protein, called by TCRdb with MiXCR from the 5' RACE reads. In the table there are nearly 350,000 distinct CDR3 sequences, 14% to 15% of which are singletons. CDR1 SQVTM and CDR2 ANQGSEA come from the germline V gene. V lost 4 bases and J 5 bases, leaving 11 bases between the germline ends. The CDR3 covers 13 residues. The chain carries TRBV29-1 and TRBJ2-2; the D gene is possibly TRBD1 (5 bases). Material for sequencing was blood, either unsorted or a sorted T cell fraction (not recorded which). The source is a male donor with ankylosing spondylitis or in good health (not recorded which). CDR3 amino acids: CSVGRGGTGELFF. CDR3 coding DNA: TGCAGCGTTGGAAGGGGTGGGACCGGGGAGCTGTTTTTT.